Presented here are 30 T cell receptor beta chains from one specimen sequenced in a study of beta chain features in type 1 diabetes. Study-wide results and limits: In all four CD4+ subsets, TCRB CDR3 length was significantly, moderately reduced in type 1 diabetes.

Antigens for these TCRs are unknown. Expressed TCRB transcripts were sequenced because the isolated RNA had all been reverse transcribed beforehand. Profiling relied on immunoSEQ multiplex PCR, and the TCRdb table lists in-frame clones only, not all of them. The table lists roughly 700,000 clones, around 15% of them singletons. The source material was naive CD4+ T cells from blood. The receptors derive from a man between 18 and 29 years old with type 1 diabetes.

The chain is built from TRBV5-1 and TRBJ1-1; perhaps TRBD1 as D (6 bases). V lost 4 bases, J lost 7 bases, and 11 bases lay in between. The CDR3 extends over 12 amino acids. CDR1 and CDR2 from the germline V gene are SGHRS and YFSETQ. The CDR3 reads CASSLQGIEAFF. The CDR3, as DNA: TGCGCCAGCAGCCTACAGGGAATTGAAGCTTTCTTT.

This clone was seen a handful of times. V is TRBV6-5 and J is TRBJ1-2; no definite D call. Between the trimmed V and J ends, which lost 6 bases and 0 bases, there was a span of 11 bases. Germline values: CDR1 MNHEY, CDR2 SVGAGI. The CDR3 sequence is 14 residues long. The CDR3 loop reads CASSPGPANYGYTF. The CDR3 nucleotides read TGTGCCAGCAGCCCCGGGCCCGCTAACTATGGCTACACCTTC.

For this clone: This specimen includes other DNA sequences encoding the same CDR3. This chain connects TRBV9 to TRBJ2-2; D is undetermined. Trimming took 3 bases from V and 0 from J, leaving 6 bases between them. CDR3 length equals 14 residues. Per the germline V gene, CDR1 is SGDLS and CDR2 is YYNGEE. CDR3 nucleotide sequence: TGTGCCAGCAGCGGGACGGCGAACACCGGGGAGCTGTTTTTT. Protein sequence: CASSGTANTGELFF. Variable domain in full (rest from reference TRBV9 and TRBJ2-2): DSGVTQTPKHLITATGQRVTLRCSPRSGDLSVYWYQQSLDQGLQFLIQYYNGEERAKGNILERFSAQQFPDLHSELNLSSLELGDSALYFCASSGTANTGELFFGEGSRLTVL.

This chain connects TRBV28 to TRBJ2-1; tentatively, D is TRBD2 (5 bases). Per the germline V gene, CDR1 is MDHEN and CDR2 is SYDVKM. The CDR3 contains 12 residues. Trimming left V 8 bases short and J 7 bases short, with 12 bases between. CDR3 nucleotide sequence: TGTGCCAGCGCCACGGGGTTAAATGAGCAGTTCTTC. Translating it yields CASATGLNEQFF.

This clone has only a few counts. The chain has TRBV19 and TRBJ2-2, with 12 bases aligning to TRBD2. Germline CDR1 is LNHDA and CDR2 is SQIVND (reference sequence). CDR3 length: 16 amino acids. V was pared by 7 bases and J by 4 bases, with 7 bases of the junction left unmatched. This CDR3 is CASTASGGVGTGELFF. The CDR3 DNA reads TGTGCCAGTACCGCTAGCGGGGGGGTTGGCACCGGGGAGCTGTTTTTT.

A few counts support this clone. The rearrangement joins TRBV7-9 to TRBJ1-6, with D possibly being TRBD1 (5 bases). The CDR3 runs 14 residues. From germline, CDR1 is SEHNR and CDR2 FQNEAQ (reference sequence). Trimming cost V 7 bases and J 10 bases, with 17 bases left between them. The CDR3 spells CASTFLGGSSPLHF. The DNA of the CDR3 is TGTGCCAGCACTTTTCTCGGGGGTAGCTCACCCCTCCACTTT. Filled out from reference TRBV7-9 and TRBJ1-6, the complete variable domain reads DTGVSQNPRHKITKRGQNVTFRCDPISEHNRLYWYRQTLGQGPEFLTYFQNEAQLEKSRLLSDRFSAERPKGSFSTLEIQRTEQGDSAMYLCASTFLGGSSPLHFGNGTRLTVT.

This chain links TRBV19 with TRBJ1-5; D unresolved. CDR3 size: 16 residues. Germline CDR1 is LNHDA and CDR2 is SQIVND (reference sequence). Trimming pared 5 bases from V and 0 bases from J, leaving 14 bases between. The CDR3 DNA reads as TGTGCCAGTAGTGACGCGCCTCCTTATAGCAATCAGCCCCAGCATTTT. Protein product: CASSDAPPYSNQPQHF.

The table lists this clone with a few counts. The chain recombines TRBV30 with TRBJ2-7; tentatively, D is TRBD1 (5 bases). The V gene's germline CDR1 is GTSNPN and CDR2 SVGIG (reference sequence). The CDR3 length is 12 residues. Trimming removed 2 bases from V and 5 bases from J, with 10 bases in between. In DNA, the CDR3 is TGTGCCTGGAGTCAGGGTGGCGACGAGCAGTACTTC. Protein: CAWSQGGDEQYF.

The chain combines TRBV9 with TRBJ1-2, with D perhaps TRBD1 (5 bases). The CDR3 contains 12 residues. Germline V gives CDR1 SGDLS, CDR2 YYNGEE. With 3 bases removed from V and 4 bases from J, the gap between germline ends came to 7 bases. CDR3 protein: CASSGDSYGYTF. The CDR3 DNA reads TGTGCCAGCAGCGGAGACAGCTATGGCTACACCTTC.

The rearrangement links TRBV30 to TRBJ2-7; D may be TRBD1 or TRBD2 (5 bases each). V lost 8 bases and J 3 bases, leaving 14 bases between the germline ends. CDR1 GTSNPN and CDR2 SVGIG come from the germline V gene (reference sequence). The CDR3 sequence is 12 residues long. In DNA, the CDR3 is TGTGCCGCGTCAGGGAGTCTCTACGAGCAGTACTTC. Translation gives CAASGSLYEQYF.

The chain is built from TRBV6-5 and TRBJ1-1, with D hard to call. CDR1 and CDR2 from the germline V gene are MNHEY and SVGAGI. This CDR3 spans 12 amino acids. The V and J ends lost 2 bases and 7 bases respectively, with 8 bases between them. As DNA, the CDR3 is TGTGCCAGCAGTTACGGAGGGCTTGAAGCTTTCTTT. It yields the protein CASSYGGLEAFF.

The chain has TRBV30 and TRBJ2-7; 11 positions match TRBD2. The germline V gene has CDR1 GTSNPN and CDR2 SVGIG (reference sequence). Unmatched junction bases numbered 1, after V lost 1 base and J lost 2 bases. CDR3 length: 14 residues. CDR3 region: CAWSALAGAYEQYF. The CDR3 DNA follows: TGTGCCTGGAGTGCACTAGCGGGGGCCTACGAGCAGTACTTC.

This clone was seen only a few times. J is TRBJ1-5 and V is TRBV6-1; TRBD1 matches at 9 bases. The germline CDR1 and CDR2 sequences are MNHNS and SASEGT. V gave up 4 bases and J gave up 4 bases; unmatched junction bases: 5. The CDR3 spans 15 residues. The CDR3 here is CASSGGQGPNQPQHF. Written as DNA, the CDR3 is TGTGCCAGCAGTGGGGGACAGGGACCGAATCAGCCCCAGCATTTT.

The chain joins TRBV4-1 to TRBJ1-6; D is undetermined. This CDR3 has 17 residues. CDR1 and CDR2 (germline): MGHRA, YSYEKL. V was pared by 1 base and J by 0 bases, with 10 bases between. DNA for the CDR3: TGCGCCAGCAGCCAAGGGATTGCCAGCTCCTATAATTCACCCCTCCACTTT. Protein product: CASSQGIASSYNSPLHF.

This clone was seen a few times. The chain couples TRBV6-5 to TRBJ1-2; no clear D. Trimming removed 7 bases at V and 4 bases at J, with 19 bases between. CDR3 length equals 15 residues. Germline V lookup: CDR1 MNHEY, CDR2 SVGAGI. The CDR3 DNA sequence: TGTGCCAGCAACCCAAGCAGCCTCTCGGGCTATGGCTACACCTTC. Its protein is CASNPSSLSGYGYTF.

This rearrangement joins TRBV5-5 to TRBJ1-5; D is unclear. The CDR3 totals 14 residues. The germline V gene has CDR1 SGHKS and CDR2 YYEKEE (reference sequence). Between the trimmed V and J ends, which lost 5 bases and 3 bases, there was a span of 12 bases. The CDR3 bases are TGTGCCAGCAGGGCCGACTTATCCAATCAGCCCCAGCATTTT. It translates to CASRADLSNQPQHF.

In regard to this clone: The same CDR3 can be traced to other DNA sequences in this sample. CDR3 protein: CAISESNTDTQYF. The CDR3 coding sequence is TGTGCCATCAGTGAGTCAAACACAGATACGCAGTATTTT. The V call is TRBV10-3, the J call TRBJ2-3, with unresolved D. Germline CDR1 reads ENHRY; CDR2 reads SYGVKD. V dropped 0 bases and J dropped 2 bases, with 3 bases sitting between them. The CDR3 covers 13 residues.

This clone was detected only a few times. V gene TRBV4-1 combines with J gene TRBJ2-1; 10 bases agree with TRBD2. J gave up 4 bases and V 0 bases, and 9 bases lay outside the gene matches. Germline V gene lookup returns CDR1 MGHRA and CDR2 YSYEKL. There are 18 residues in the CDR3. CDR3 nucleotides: TGCGCCAGCAGCCAAGATGTTGGGTCTAGCGGGGGTTACAATGAGCAGTTCTTC. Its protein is CASSQDVGSSGGYNEQFF.

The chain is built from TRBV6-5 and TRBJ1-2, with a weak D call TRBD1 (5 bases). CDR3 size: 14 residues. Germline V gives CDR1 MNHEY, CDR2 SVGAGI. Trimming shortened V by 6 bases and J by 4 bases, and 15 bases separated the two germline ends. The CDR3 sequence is CASRAAGPGYGYTF. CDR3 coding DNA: TGTGCCAGCAGAGCCGCGGGGCCTGGCTATGGCTACACCTTC.

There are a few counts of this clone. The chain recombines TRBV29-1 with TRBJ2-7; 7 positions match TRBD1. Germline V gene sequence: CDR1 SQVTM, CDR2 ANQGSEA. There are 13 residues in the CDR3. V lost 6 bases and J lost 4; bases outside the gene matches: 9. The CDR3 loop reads CSVLRTGGYEQYF. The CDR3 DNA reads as TGCAGCGTACTCCGGACAGGAGGATACGAGCAGTACTTC.

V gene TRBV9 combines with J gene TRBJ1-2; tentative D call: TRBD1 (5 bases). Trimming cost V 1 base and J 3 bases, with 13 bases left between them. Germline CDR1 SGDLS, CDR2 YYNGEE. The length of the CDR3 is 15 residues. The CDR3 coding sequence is TGTGCCAGCAGCGTACGGGCAGGGCCTTACTATGGCTACACCTTC. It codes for CASSVRAGPYYGYTF.

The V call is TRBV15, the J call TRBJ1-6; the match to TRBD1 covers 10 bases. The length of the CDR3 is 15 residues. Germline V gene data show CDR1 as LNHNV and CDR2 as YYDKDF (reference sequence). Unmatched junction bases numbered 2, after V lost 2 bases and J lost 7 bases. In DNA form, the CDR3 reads TGTGCCACCAGCAGAACGGGACAGGGGAATTCACCCCTCCACTTT. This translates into CATSRTGQGNSPLHF.

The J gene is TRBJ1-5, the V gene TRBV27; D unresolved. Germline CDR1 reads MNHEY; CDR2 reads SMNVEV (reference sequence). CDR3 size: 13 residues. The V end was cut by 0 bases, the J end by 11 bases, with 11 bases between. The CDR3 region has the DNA TGTGCCAGCAGTTTATCCTTAGGGCGGTCCCAGCATTTT. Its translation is CASSLSLGRSQHF.

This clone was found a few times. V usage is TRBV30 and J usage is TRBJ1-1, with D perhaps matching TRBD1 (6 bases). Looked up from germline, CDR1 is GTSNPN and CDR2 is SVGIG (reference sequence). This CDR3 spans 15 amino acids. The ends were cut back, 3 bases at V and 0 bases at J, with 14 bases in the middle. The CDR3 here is CAWRHQQGMNTEAFF. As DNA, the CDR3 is TGTGCCTGGAGGCACCAACAGGGCATGAACACTGAAGCTTTCTTT.

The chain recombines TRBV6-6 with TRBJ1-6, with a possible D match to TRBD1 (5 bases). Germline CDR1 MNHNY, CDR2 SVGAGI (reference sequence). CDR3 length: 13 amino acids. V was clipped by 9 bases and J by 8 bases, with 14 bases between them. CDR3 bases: TGTGCCAGTAGGGTCAGGGAGGATTCACCCCTCCACTTT. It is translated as CASRVREDSPLHF.

The CDR3 DNA reads as TGTGCCAGCTCACCACCGGGTTCCGGGGAGCTGTTTTTT. It encodes CASSPPGSGELFF. The V and J genes are TRBV18 and TRBJ2-2, with D uncertain. The length of the CDR3 is 13 residues. V was cut by 0 bases and J by 6 bases, with 5 bases left in between. The germline gives CDR1 KGHSH, CDR2 LQKENI.

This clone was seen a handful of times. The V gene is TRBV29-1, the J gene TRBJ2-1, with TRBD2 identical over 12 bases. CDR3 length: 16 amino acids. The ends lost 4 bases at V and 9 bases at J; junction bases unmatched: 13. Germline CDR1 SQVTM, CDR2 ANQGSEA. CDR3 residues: CSVVKSSGGAAGEQFF. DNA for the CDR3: TGCAGCGTTGTGAAGTCTAGCGGGGGGGCGGCGGGTGAGCAGTTCTTC.

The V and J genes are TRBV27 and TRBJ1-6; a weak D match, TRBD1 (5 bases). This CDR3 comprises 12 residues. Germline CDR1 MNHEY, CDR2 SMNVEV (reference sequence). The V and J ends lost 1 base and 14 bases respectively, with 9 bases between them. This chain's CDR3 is CASSLLGRSLHF. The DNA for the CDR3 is TGTGCCAGCAGTTTATTGGGGCGATCCCTCCACTTT.

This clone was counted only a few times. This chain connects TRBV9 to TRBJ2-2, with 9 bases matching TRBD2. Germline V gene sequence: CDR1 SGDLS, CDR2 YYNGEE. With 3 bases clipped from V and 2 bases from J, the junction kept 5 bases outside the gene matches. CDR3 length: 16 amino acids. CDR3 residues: CASSELAGANTGELFF. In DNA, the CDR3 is TGTGCCAGCAGCGAATTAGCGGGGGCAAACACCGGGGAGCTGTTTTTT.

The CDR3 region is CAWDIGGEQFF. In nucleotides, the CDR3 is TGTGCCTGGGACATAGGCGGCGAGCAGTTCTTC. This chain joins TRBV30 and TRBJ2-1, with unresolved D. CDR3 length equals 11 residues. Germline V CDR1 and CDR2: GTSNPN, SVGIG (reference sequence). V was pared by 5 bases and J by 10 bases, with 12 bases between.